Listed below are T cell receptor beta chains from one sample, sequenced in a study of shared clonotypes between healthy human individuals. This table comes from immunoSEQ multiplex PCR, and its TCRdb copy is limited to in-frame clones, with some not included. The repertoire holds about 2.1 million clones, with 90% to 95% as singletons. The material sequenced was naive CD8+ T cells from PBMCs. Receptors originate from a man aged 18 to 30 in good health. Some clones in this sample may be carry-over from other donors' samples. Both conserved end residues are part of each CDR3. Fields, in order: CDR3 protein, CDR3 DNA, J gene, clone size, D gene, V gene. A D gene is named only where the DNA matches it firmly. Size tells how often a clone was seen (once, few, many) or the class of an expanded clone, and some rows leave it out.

CASTPLGSPNIQYF | TGTGCCAGCACACCCCTCGGGAGTCCGAACATTCAGTACTTC | TRBJ2-4 | NA | NA | TRBV27
CASSIGTAYGYTF | TGTGCCAGCAGCATCGGGACCGCCTATGGCTACACCTTC | TRBJ1-2 | few | NA | TRBV7-9
CARTSGRAYNEQFF | TGTGCCAGGACTAGCGGGAGGGCATACAATGAGCAGTTCTTC | TRBJ2-1 | NA | TRBD2 | TRBV2
CASSLGQGVGTHNEQFF | TGTGCCAGCAGCTTAGGACAGGGAGTCGGTACACACAATGAGCAGTTCTTC | TRBJ2-1 | NA | TRBD1 | TRBV7-8
CASSLDSSGRSYNEQFF | TGTGCCAGCAGCTTGGATTCATCAGGGCGCTCCTACAATGAGCAGTTCTTC | TRBJ2-1 | NA | NA | TRBV5-8
CAIRDRDRGLLGGYTF | TGTGCCATCAGGGACCGGGACAGGGGATTGTTAGGTGGCTACACCTTC | TRBJ1-2 | NA | TRBD1 | TRBV10-3
CSGGLNSYEQYF | TGCAGCGGGGGGCTGAACTCCTACGAGCAGTACTTC | TRBJ2-7 | NA | NA | TRBV29-1
CASRTSGSAYNEQFF | TGTGCCAGCCGCACTAGCGGGAGCGCCTACAATGAGCAGTTCTTC | TRBJ2-1 | NA | TRBD2 | TRBV25-1
CASSSRGYFGEQYF | TGTGCCAGCAGTTCCAGGGGCTATTTTGGGGAGCAGTACTTC | TRBJ2-7 | NA | NA | TRBV27
CASTLIGTNEKLFF | TGTGCCAGCACCCTGATCGGCACTAATGAAAAACTGTTTTTT | TRBJ1-4 | NA | NA | TRBV6-1
CASSPRANEKLFF | TGCGCCAGCAGCCCTAGGGCTAATGAAAAACTGTTTTTT | TRBJ1-4 | NA | NA | TRBV5-1
CASSWSGTGDHEQYF | TGTGCCAGCAGCTGGAGCGGGACAGGGGATCACGAGCAGTACTTC | TRBJ2-7 | NA | TRBD1 | TRBV5-4
CASSGGTELPLHAVLTF | TGTGCCAGCAGTGGTGGGACAGAACTCCCCCTTCACGCCGTCCTGACTTTC | TRBJ2-6 | NA | TRBD1 | TRBV2
CASSPGLSPGYGYTF | TGTGCCAGCAGTCCCGGACTCTCCCCGGGCTATGGCTACACCTTC | TRBJ1-2 | NA | NA | TRBV27
CASRGGNRADTEAFF | TGTGCCAGTAGAGGGGGAAACCGGGCCGACACTGAAGCTTTCTTT | TRBJ1-1 | NA | NA | TRBV19
CASSQDENTSENYEQYF | TGTGCCAGCAGCCAAGATGAGAATACTAGCGAAAACTACGAGCAGTACTTC | TRBJ2-7 | once | TRBD2 | TRBV4-2
CASSSGDSDTQYF | TGTGCCAGCAGCTCCGGAGACTCAGATACGCAGTATTTT | TRBJ2-3 | NA | NA | TRBV13
CASSLVLGSNEQFF | TGTGCCAGCAGCTTAGTTCTGGGAAGCAATGAGCAGTTCTTC | TRBJ2-1 | NA | NA | TRBV7-9
CSVKNSGNTIYF | TGCAGCGTGAAAAACTCTGGAAACACCATATATTTT | TRBJ1-3 | NA | NA | TRBV29-1
CASSLTRGYGYTF | TGTGCCAGCAGCCTCACGAGGGGTTATGGCTACACCTTC | TRBJ1-2 | NA | NA | TRBV14